This T cell receptor (beta chain) came from a study of T-cell reconstitution after alpha-beta-depleted transplantation in children. For TCRbeta, the library was prepared with unique molecular identifiers. TCRdb reprocessed the PCR reads with MiXCR, giving one entry per CDR3 protein. Among fewer than 500,000 distinct CDR3 sequences listed, roughly 44% were seen once. Study-wide results and caveats: TCRbeta diversity was high at day 60 in some patients (a result of surviving recipient T cells and thymic progenitors). It was newly produced T cells that mostly accounted for T-cell counts and diversity one year after transplant. Several hundred graft clones that had expanded were reportedly the source of alpha-beta T cells about two months after transplant.

A remark on this clonotype: The antigen is undetermined.

V lost 3 bases to trimming and J lost 0 bases; unmatched junction nucleotides: 11. The CDR3 spans 16 residues. The germline gives CDR1 DFQATT, CDR2 SNEGSKA (reference sequence). This receptor was taken from a girl aged 2-10 years with aplastic anemia, due to receive a stem cell transplant. The source material was PBMCs, sampled before TCRalphabeta/CD19-depleted stem cell transplant. The V gene is TRBV20-1, the J gene TRBJ2-7, with 7 nucleotides matching TRBD2. CDR3 DNA sequence: TGCAGTGCTAGTACCCGGCTTGGCGGGGGCTCCTACGAGCAGTACTTC. As protein: CSASTRLGGGSYEQYF.